These 29 T cell receptor beta chains were sequenced from one sample in a study of CD8+CD57+ T cells in acquired aplastic anemia. TCR beta VDJ and CDR3 were profiled, and genomic DNA was the template. TCRdb recomputed calls from the reads with MiXCR, one row per CDR3 protein. The repertoire holds some 290,000 distinct CDR3 sequences, with 45% to 65% as singletons. Sequenced input: sorted CD4+, CD8+, or CD8+CD57+ T cells (not recorded which) from PBMCs. Receptors were obtained from a human donor with severe aplastic anemia or a healthy control (not recorded which).

This clonotype was found many times. The rearrangement joins TRBV7-3 to TRBJ2-2; the D gene is possibly TRBD2 (5 bases). V lost 5 bases, J lost 1 base, and 11 bases lay in between. Germline assignment: CDR1 SGHTA and CDR2 FQGTGA. CDR3 length: 15 residues. The CDR3 coding sequence is TGTGCCAGCAGCCTGTCCGCGGGGAACACCGGGGAGCTGTTTTTT. Translated: CASSLSAGNTGELFF.

The V call is TRBV20-1, the J call TRBJ2-3; TRBD2 matches at 7 bases. The trim removed 6 bases at V and 0 bases at J, leaving 6 bases unmatched. The CDR3 is 14 amino acids. Per the germline V gene, CDR1 is DFQATT and CDR2 is SNEGSKA (reference sequence). CDR3 nucleotides: TGCAGTGCCTTAGCGGGCTATAGCACAGATACGCAGTATTTT. This encodes CSALAGYSTDTQYF.

The chain employs TRBV20-1 and TRBJ2-2, with D perhaps TRBD2 (6 bases). Germline values: CDR1 DFQATT, CDR2 SNEGSKA (reference sequence). The V end was cut by 2 bases, the J end by 5 bases, with 12 bases between. CDR3 length equals 14 residues. The CDR3 DNA reads as TGCAGTGCTAGACGGCGGGACTGGACCGGGGAGCTGTTTTTT. It encodes CSARRRDWTGELFF.

The gene calls are TRBV7-2 and TRBJ2-7; D is possibly TRBD1 (5 bases). The CDR3 contains 13 residues. The germline V gene encodes CDR1 SGHTA and CDR2 FQGNSA. V was shortened by 5 bases and J by 0 bases, with 8 bases between the two germline ends. The CDR3 DNA reads as TGTGCCAGCAGCAGACAGAGCTCCTACGAGCAGTACTTC. Translated, it gives CASSRQSSYEQYF.

The V call is TRBV7-2, the J call TRBJ2-2; 9 bases are shared with TRBD1. Per the germline V gene, CDR1 is SGHTA and CDR2 is FQGNSA. V lost 5 bases, J lost 6 bases, and 10 bases stayed unmatched. This CDR3 contains 16 residues. The CDR3, as DNA: TGTGCCAGCAGCCCCTCGACAGGGGGACAGGCCGGGGAGCTGTTTTTT. Translating it yields CASSPSTGGQAGELFF.

The chain has TRBV6-5 and TRBJ1-6; D gene uncertain. CDR3 length: 13 residues. Looked up from germline, CDR1 is MNHEY and CDR2 is SVGAGI. Trimming shortened V by 6 bases and J by 7 bases, and 10 bases separated the two germline ends. The CDR3 nucleotides are TGTGCCAGCAGCTCGGGCCCAAATTCACCCCTCCACTTT. It codes for CASSSGPNSPLHF.

The rearrangement uses TRBV24-1 and TRBJ2-5; the match to TRBD1 covers 7 bases. Trimming removed 12 bases from V and 5 bases from J; junction bases left unmatched: 14. Germline V gene sequence: CDR1 KGHDR, CDR2 SFDVKD. The CDR3 contains 14 residues. This chain's CDR3 is CASKPPTGSETQYF. The CDR3 DNA is TGTGCCTCGAAACCCCCGACAGGGTCGGAGACCCAGTACTTC.

This rearrangement joins TRBV10-3 to TRBJ2-1; D is undetermined. Germline V lookup: CDR1 ENHRY, CDR2 SYGVKD. The CDR3 is 15 residues long. V was pared by 2 bases and J by 2 bases, with 10 bases between. The CDR3 DNA reads as TGTGCCATCAGTGAGAATCAGCTAGCCTACAATGAGCAGTTCTTC. Protein sequence: CAISENQLAYNEQFF.

In this sample, this clonotype turned up many times. The J gene is TRBJ1-4, the V gene TRBV10-1, with D tentatively TRBD1 (5 bases). CDR3 length equals 13 residues. V was cut by 8 bases and J by 7 bases, with 14 bases left in between. From germline, CDR1 is WNHNN and CDR2 SYGVQD (reference sequence). For the CDR3, the DNA is TGCGCCAGCTATGACGGGGGGGGTGAAAAACTGTTTTTT. Its protein product is CASYDGGGEKLFF.

In this sample, this clonotype turned up a few times. The genes are TRBV7-2 and TRBJ1-6; D is uncertain. V was shortened by 1 base and J by 4 bases, with 8 bases between the two germline ends. From germline, CDR1 is SGHTA and CDR2 FQGNSA. The CDR3 spans 15 residues. This chain's CDR3 is CASSLGPQYNSPLHF. CDR3 DNA sequence: TGTGCCAGCAGCTTAGGCCCGCAATATAATTCACCCCTCCACTTT.

The gene calls are TRBV7-9 and TRBJ2-7, with 12 bases aligning to TRBD2. Germline V CDR1 and CDR2: SEHNR, FQNEAQ (reference sequence). The CDR3 length is 15 residues. The trim removed 5 bases at V and 5 bases at J, leaving 7 bases unmatched. The CDR3 nucleotides read TGTGCCAGCAGCCTTACTAGCGGGAGGTCGAACGAGCAGTACTTC. Amino acid sequence: CASSLTSGRSNEQYF.

The chain is built from TRBV7-8 and TRBJ1-1, with D uncertain. Trimming left V 1 base short and J 10 bases short, with 13 bases between. Per germline, CDR1 SGHVS and CDR2 FQNEAQ. This CDR3 has 13 amino acids. Here the CDR3 DNA reads TGTGCCAGCAGCTTAGGTGGGGAGTCCGGAGCTTTCTTT. Amino acids: CASSLGGESGAFF.

The CDR3 DNA reads TGCAGTGCTAGAGGCGACACTGACTATGGCTACACCTTC. As protein: CSARGDTDYGYTF. The V gene is TRBV20-1, the J gene TRBJ1-2; D unresolved. CDR3 length: 13 amino acids. Germline V CDR1 and CDR2: DFQATT, SNEGSKA (reference sequence). V lost 1 base, J lost 3 bases, and 9 bases lay in between.

The V call is TRBV9, the J call TRBJ1-6, with unresolved D. The length of the CDR3 is 14 residues. With 3 bases removed from V and 5 bases from J, the gap between germline ends came to 9 bases. CDR1 SGDLS and CDR2 YYNGEE come from the germline V gene. Written as DNA, the CDR3 is TGTGCCAGCAGCGGATGGACGGATAATTCACCCCTCCACTTT. As protein: CASSGWTDNSPLHF.

This clonotype was detected many times. The gene calls are TRBV6-5 and TRBJ2-1; no firm D call. CDR1 is MNHEY and CDR2 is SVGAGI in the germline V gene. V gave up 2 bases and J gave up 0 bases, with 8 bases separating them. This CDR3 is built from 15 residues. DNA for the CDR3: TGTGCCAGCAGTTACGGGTCGAGCTCCTACAATGAGCAGTTCTTC. It codes for CASSYGSSSYNEQFF.

The chain joins TRBV20-1 to TRBJ1-2, with 8 bases identical to TRBD1. Germline trimming cut 6 bases from V and 7 bases from J; bases unmatched to any gene: 4. This CDR3 is 11 amino acids long. Per germline, CDR1 DFQATT and CDR2 SNEGSKA (reference sequence). The CDR3 reads CSAGTGVGYTF. CDR3 DNA sequence: TGCAGTGCGGGGACAGGTGTTGGCTACACCTTC.

The J gene is TRBJ2-3, the V gene TRBV12-5; 11 nucleotides align to TRBD2. The CDR3 spans 18 residues. V lost 7 bases to trimming and J lost 4 bases; unmatched junction nucleotides: 16. Germline V CDR1 and CDR2: LGHNT, FRNRAP. As DNA, the CDR3 is TGTGCTAGTGCCTCTCCGCAAAAGACTAGCGGGGCCTCAGATACGCAGTATTTT. Its protein is CASASPQKTSGASDTQYF.

The V gene is TRBV28, the J gene TRBJ1-2, with TRBD1 matching 7 bases. V was pared by 4 bases and J by 5 bases, with 7 bases of the junction left unmatched. The CDR3 has 14 residues. CDR1 is MDHEN and CDR2 is SYDVKM in the germline V gene. The CDR3 region is CASSSTGIGYGYTF. CDR3 nucleotide sequence: TGTGCCAGCAGTTCGACAGGGATCGGGTATGGCTACACCTTC.

About this clonotype: The CDR3 carries no conserved terminal phenylalanine or tryptophan, so it likely arises from a read error. Because the CDR3's place on the DNA is in doubt, the DNA is left out and the CDR3 is given as listed by TCRdb. V is TRBV10-3 and J is TRBJ2-3; the D call in the table, TRBD1, was not verified against the DNA. The CDR3 is 16 amino acids long, termini counted. Germline V gives CDR1 ENHRY, CDR2 SYGVKD. The CDR3 protein is CAIRNGTGAHRYAVRV.

Of note for this clonotype: Possible read error: a much larger clone is one base away. The chain recombines TRBV24-1 with TRBJ1-1, with 7 bases identical to TRBD1. This CDR3 spans 15 amino acids. The V gene's germline CDR1 is KGHDR and CDR2 SFDVKD. The CDR3 DNA reads as TGTGCCAGCAGTCCCTTGGGACAGAGGAACACTGAAGCTTTCTTT. Its protein is CASSPLGQRNTEAFF.

Concerning this clonotype itself: The CDR3 does not end in the conserved phenylalanine or tryptophan, so this is likely a read error. V and J are TRBV2 and TRBJ1-1; D is uncertain. Germline values: CDR1 SNHLY, CDR2 FYNNEI. There are 13 residues in the CDR3. V was cut by 5 bases and J by 1 base, with 8 bases left in between. CDR3 in DNA: TGTGCCAGCAGTACTAACCGGAACACTGAAGCTTTCCTT. Translating gives CASSTNRNTEAFL.

The rearrangement joins TRBV7-2 to TRBJ2-7; D is unclear. CDR3 length equals 11 residues. Between the trimmed V and J ends, which lost 4 bases and 8 bases, there was a span of 9 bases. Per germline, CDR1 SGHTA and CDR2 FQGNSA. The CDR3 DNA is TGTGCCAGCAGCTCAACAGAAAAGCAGTACTTC. It is translated as CASSSTEKQYF.

The chain is built from TRBV7-9 and TRBJ2-2; 7 bases map to TRBD1. Germline CDR1 SEHNR, CDR2 FQNEAQ (reference sequence). This CDR3 contains 16 residues. Trimming took 4 bases from V and 7 from J; bases not matched to a gene: 12. The CDR3 reads CASSYQPTGRGGELFF. DNA for the CDR3: TGTGCCAGCAGCTACCAACCGACAGGGAGAGGCGGGGAGCTGTTTTTT.

This clonotype came up a few times. The chain combines TRBV24-1 with TRBJ2-1; D is undetermined. Trimming shortened V by 9 bases and J by 4 bases, and 21 bases separated the two germline ends. The germline V gene encodes CDR1 KGHDR and CDR2 SFDVKD. The CDR3 is made up of 16 amino acids. The CDR3 region has the DNA TGTGCCACCGCTGGGTTTGGGCGGCAGAATTACAATGAGCAGTTCTTC. Protein sequence: CATAGFGRQNYNEQFF.

The rearrangement links TRBV20-1 to TRBJ2-2; the D is unclear. The V end lost 3 bases, the J end lost 2 bases, and 7 bases lay between the germline ends. This CDR3 is built from 13 residues. The germline CDR1 and CDR2 sequences are DFQATT and SNEGSKA (reference sequence). CDR3 sequence (DNA): TGCAGTGCTAGGGGGTCTAACACCGGGGAGCTGTTTTTT. Translating gives CSARGSNTGELFF.

This clonotype was seen ten or more times. The V and J genes are TRBV5-1 and TRBJ2-3; 9 nucleotides agree with TRBD2. This CDR3 is built from 16 residues. Germline V gene sequence: CDR1 SGHRS, CDR2 YFSETQ. V was pared by 2 bases and J by 6 bases, with 10 bases of the junction left unmatched. CDR3: CASSLKLAGLGDTQYF. The CDR3 DNA reads TGCGCCAGCAGCTTAAAACTAGCGGGCTTAGGCGATACGCAGTATTTT.

The chain is built from TRBV5-1 and TRBJ1-2, with TRBD1 matching over 8 bases. Germline CDR1 SGHRS, CDR2 YFSETQ. This CDR3 is 16 amino acids long. The ends lost 4 bases at V and 2 bases at J; junction bases unmatched: 10. DNA of the CDR3: TGCGCCAGCAGCCCGGTGGTTGGACAGGGAAACTATGGCTACACCTTC. Protein product: CASSPVVGQGNYGYTF.

The V and J genes are TRBV6-5 and TRBJ2-2; 15 bases align to TRBD2. Germline CDR1 and CDR2: MNHEY and SVGAGI. The V gene end was trimmed by 7 bases and the J gene end by 3 bases; junction bases not matched to a gene: 3. CDR3 length: 16 amino acids. The CDR3 DNA reads TGTGCCAGCACCGGACTAGCGGGAGGGTACACCGGGGAGCTGTTTTTT. Its translation is CASTGLAGGYTGELFF.

This chain joins TRBV15 and TRBJ2-1; perhaps TRBD2 as D (6 bases). Trimming removed 1 base from V and 2 bases from J, with 9 bases in between. The CDR3 has 15 residues. CDR1 LNHNV and CDR2 YYDKDF come from the germline V gene (reference sequence). The CDR3 loop is CATSRASGPYNEQFF. DNA for the CDR3: TGTGCCACCAGCAGAGCCAGCGGGCCCTACAATGAGCAGTTCTTC.